The 14 T cell receptor beta chains below come from one sample, sequenced in a study of low-dose radiotherapy and immunotherapy resistance in tumors. With TRAV- and TRBV-specific primers, first-strand cDNA was made, covering the alpha and beta chains. Amplification, which lasted about 20 PCR cycles, used a constant-region primer and V-primer adapter to amplify TCRs. TCRdb ran MiXCR on the reads and lists one entry per CDR3 protein. This table has tens of thousands of distinct CDR3 sequences, 20% to 25% appearing once. As for time point: after trial treatment. The sample's treatment: LDRT plus nivolumab, ipilimumab, low-dose cyclophosphamide and aspirin (RACIN trial). The sample consisted of PBMCs, taken after low-dose radiotherapy plus immunotherapy. Receptors were obtained from a female donor with ovarian cancer.

About this clonotype itself: This likely came from a read error, as a far larger clone is one base away. CDR3 residues: CASRRDGAYNEQYF. CDR3 DNA: TGTGCCAGCAGGCGGGACGGGGCTTACAATGAGCAGTACTTC. This chain joins TRBV28 and TRBJ2-5; maybe TRBD2 (6 bases). The CDR3 runs to 14 residues. The germline V gene has CDR1 MDHEN and CDR2 SYDVKM. V was shortened by 6 bases and J by 11 bases, with 22 bases between the two germline ends.

Many counts were recorded for this clonotype. V is TRBV29-1 and J is TRBJ2-1; D is ambiguous. Trimming removed 6 bases at V and 4 bases at J, with 10 bases between. Germline values: CDR1 SQVTM, CDR2 ANQGSEA. The CDR3 sequence is 12 residues long. CDR3 region: CSVATGYNEQFF. CDR3 sequence (DNA): TGCAGCGTAGCGACTGGGTACAATGAGCAGTTCTTC.

This clonotype was recorded at least ten times. J is TRBJ2-3 and V is TRBV10-2, with TRBD2 as a possible D gene (5 bases). Trimming left V 7 bases short and J 0 bases short, with 11 bases between. Germline V gene sequence: CDR1 WSHSY, CDR2 SAAADI. This CDR3 has 14 amino acids. The CDR3 sequence: CASTDGVSTDTQYF. The DNA of the CDR3 is TGCGCCAGCACGGACGGGGTTAGCACAGATACGCAGTATTTT.

This clonotype was picked up many times. The chain uses TRBV20-1 and TRBJ2-6; unclear D gene. Looked up from germline, CDR1 is DFQATT and CDR2 is SNEGSKA (reference sequence). Trimming left V 4 bases short and J 0 bases short, with 10 bases between. This CDR3 has 15 amino acids. The CDR3 DNA is TGCAGTGCTAAACAACCAGCCTCTGGGGCCAACGTCCTGACTTTC. This translates into CSAKQPASGANVLTF.

Comment on this clonotype: A junction boundary mismatches the germline segment, possibly from a read error. The rearrangement joins TRBV6-5 to TRBJ2-1; 8 nucleotides align to TRBD2. Germline CDR1 reads MNHEY; CDR2 reads SVGAGI. The CDR3 consists of 17 residues. For the CDR3, the DNA is TGTGCCAGCAGCCCCCCCGGATTGCGGGGGGTCAAGGGCTTTCAGGTCTTC. Protein: CASSPPGLRGVKGFQVF.

This clonotype occurred many times. This sequence joins TRBV28 and TRBJ2-7, with 11 bases fitting TRBD1. CDR1 is MDHEN and CDR2 is SYDVKM in the germline V gene. The junction had 6 bases not matched to a gene; V was cut back by 2 bases and J by 6 bases. The CDR3 has 15 amino acids. CDR3 in amino acids: CASSLVGQGAREQYF. The CDR3 bases are TGTGCCAGCAGTTTAGTTGGACAGGGGGCCCGCGAGCAGTACTTC.

There are many counts of this clonotype. The chain is built from TRBV5-1 and TRBJ2-3; TRBD2 might be the D (6 bases). The germline CDR1 and CDR2 sequences are SGHRS and YFSETQ. Trimming took off 4 bases at V and 0 bases at J, with 9 bases between the two ends. There are 14 residues in the CDR3. The CDR3 region is CASSTGTSTDTQYF. The CDR3 nucleotides are TGCGCCAGCAGCACCGGGACTAGCACAGATACGCAGTATTTT.

This clonotype was detected ten times or more. The V and J genes are TRBV20-1 and TRBJ2-7; no firm D call. The V gene's germline CDR1 is DFQATT and CDR2 SNEGSKA (reference sequence). CDR3 length: 13 amino acids. The ends were cut back, 6 bases at V and 6 bases at J, with 18 bases in the middle. The CDR3 sequence is CSADTGPLLEQYF. CDR3 in DNA: TGCAGTGCCGATACCGGGCCCCTTCTCGAGCAGTACTTC.

CDR3 in amino acids: CASSFGQWDQPQHF. CDR3 in DNA: TGTGCCAGCAGCTTTGGCCAATGGGATCAGCCCCAGCATTTT. V usage is TRBV5-6 and J usage is TRBJ1-5, with D hard to call. The germline V gene has CDR1 SGHDT and CDR2 YYEEEE. This CDR3 has 14 amino acids. The ends were cut back, 2 bases at V and 5 bases at J, with 11 bases in the middle.

This clonotype was recorded many times. The chain links TRBV27 to TRBJ2-6; no firm D call. The germline V gene has CDR1 MNHEY and CDR2 SMNVEV (reference sequence). The CDR3 consists of 15 residues. Trimming pared 6 bases from V and 0 bases from J, leaving 9 bases between. The CDR3 loop reads CASSKGYSGANVLTF. The CDR3 coding sequence is TGTGCCAGCAGCAAAGGGTACTCTGGGGCCAACGTCCTGACTTTC.

The chain links TRBV5-4 to TRBJ2-2, with D possibly matching TRBD1 (6 bases). The germline V gene has CDR1 SGHNT and CDR2 YYREEE (reference sequence). V was trimmed by 0 bases and J by 0 bases, leaving 15 bases between them. The CDR3 runs to 18 residues. The CDR3 sequence is CASSLGPRQVANTGELFF. The DNA for the CDR3 is TGTGCCAGCAGCTTGGGCCCGCGACAGGTCGCGAACACCGGGGAGCTGTTTTTT. Using reference TRBV5-4 and TRBJ2-2 for the parts outside the CDR3, the full variable domain is ETGVTQSPTHLIKTRGQQVTLRCSSQSGHNTVSWYQQALGQGPQFIFQYYREEENGRGNFPPRFSGLQFPNYSSELNVNALELDDSALYLCASSLGPRQVANTGELFFGEGSRLTVL.

This clonotype was recorded many times. J is TRBJ1-3 and V is TRBV7-2, with a tentative D call TRBD1 (5 bases). V was cut by 2 bases and J by 4 bases, with 18 bases left in between. This CDR3 spans 17 amino acids. Germline V gives CDR1 SGHTA, CDR2 FQGNSA. The CDR3 is CASSLLGRGVAGNTIYF. The CDR3 DNA is TGTGCCAGCAGCTTATTGGGGAGAGGGGTAGCGGGAAACACCATATATTTT.

The sample holds many counts of this clonotype. The chain's CDR3 is CASSKVARENTEAFF. The CDR3 DNA sequence: TGTGCCAGCAGCAAAGTGGCCAGGGAGAACACTGAAGCTTTCTTT. The chain combines TRBV21-1 with TRBJ1-1; the table's D call, TRBD1, has no DNA check behind it. TRBV21-1 is a recognized pseudogene. CDR3 length: 15 residues.

Of note for this clonotype: This sequence is one base from a far larger clone and is likely a read error. V and J are TRBV18 and TRBJ2-1, with 7 bases aligning to TRBD2. CDR3 length: 13 residues. Trimming cost V 8 bases and J 13 bases; bases outside gene matches: 14. Germline V CDR1 and CDR2: KGHSH, LQKENI. CDR3 amino acids: CASTRTSQETQFF. In DNA form, the CDR3 reads TGTGCCAGCACCCGGACTAGTCAAGAGACCCAGTTCTTC.